This section outlines one T cell receptor (beta chain) sequence together with its context. Clones were sequenced by immunoSEQ multiplex PCR, and TCRdb holds only the in-frame ones, with some missing. In the table there are about 680,000 clones, about 89% of which are singletons. Germline V lookup: CDR1 SGHTA, CDR2 FQGNSA. The CDR3 spans 16 residues. The ends lost 4 bases at V and 7 bases at J; junction bases unmatched: 11. Treatment defined: approximately 18 received Ad26.COV2.S at low or high dose, single or two shots; 5 received placebo; per-sample allocation not given. Specimens were obtained on day 63 following the first vaccine or placebo injection. This entry belongs to a study of Ad26.COV2.S vaccination and SARS-CoV-2 variants.

The rearrangement uses TRBV7-2 and TRBJ1-4, with 8 positions matching TRBD1. The TCR comes from a person between 18 and 65 years old who received the Ad26.COV2.S COVID-19 vaccine or a placebo. Sequencing was performed on peripheral blood, taken in a trial of Ad26.COV2.S vaccine versus placebo. The CDR3 DNA reads as TGTGCCAGCAGCTCTAACCAGGGAGGACAGGGTGAAAAACTGTTTTTT. Its protein product is CASSSNQGGQGEKLFF.